Each of the 17 T cell receptor beta chains below was sequenced from the same sample in a study of CD8 T cells in ankylosing spondylitis. Via MiXCR, TCRdb re-called the 5' RACE reads, giving one row per CDR3 protein. The sample holds about 130,000 distinct CDR3 sequences; around 9.7% are singletons and the top ten take approximately 3.4%. The sequenced sample was blood, either unsorted or a sorted T cell fraction (not recorded which). Receptors were obtained from a male donor with ankylosing spondylitis or in good health (not recorded which).

The rearrangement links TRBV29-1 to TRBJ2-5; D perhaps matches TRBD1 (6 bases). The germline V gene encodes CDR1 SQVTM and CDR2 ANQGSEA. V was shortened by 7 bases and J by 1 base, with 13 bases between the two germline ends. There are 13 residues in the CDR3. CDR3 region: CSGHGQFQETQYF. CDR3 in DNA: TGCAGCGGTCACGGACAGTTCCAAGAGACCCAGTACTTC. Looking up the rest from reference TRBV29-1 and TRBJ2-5 gives the full variable domain: SAVISQKPSRDICQRGTSLTIQCQVDSQVTMMFWYRQQPGQSLTLIATANQGSEATYESGFVIDKFPISRPNLTFSTLTVSNMSPEDSSIYLCSGHGQFQETQYFGPGTRLLVL.

This clonotype was picked up many times. J is TRBJ1-1 and V is TRBV5-1; D may be TRBD1 (5 bases). V was trimmed by 4 bases and J by 0 bases, leaving 13 bases between them. The CDR3 covers 15 residues. Germline V gene lookup returns CDR1 SGHRS and CDR2 YFSETQ. DNA for the CDR3: TGCGCCAGCAGCGGCGGCAGGGCGATGAACACTGAAGCTTTCTTT. Amino acid sequence: CASSGGRAMNTEAFF.

This clonotype was detected a few times. V is TRBV7-9 and J is TRBJ2-7; TRBD1 matches at 7 bases. CDR1 and CDR2 from the germline V gene are SEHNR and FQNEAQ (reference sequence). This CDR3 contains 14 residues. The ends lost 0 bases at V and 7 bases at J; junction bases unmatched: 6. In DNA form, the CDR3 reads TGTGCCAGCAGCTTAGCTCTGGGACAGCGGGAGCAGTACTTC. Translation: CASSLALGQREQYF.

In its sample, this clonotype was seen a few times. The chain uses TRBV5-1 and TRBJ2-1, with D possibly being TRBD2 (6 bases). V lost 5 bases, J lost 9 bases, and 15 bases lay in between. The V gene's germline CDR1 is SGHRS and CDR2 YFSETQ. This CDR3 contains 13 residues. In DNA form, the CDR3 reads TGCGCCAGCAGGAGAACGGGAGCGGTTGAGCAGTTCTTC. This gives the protein CASRRTGAVEQFF.

This chain connects TRBV5-6 to TRBJ2-3; no reliable D call. Germline values: CDR1 SGHDT, CDR2 YYEEEE. CDR3 length equals 13 residues. Trimming took 2 bases from V and 6 from J, leaving 10 bases between them. This CDR3 is CASSFIAQDTQYF. CDR3 DNA sequence: TGTGCCAGCAGCTTTATCGCCCAGGATACGCAGTATTTT.

This clonotype was seen at least ten times. The chain joins TRBV6-5 to TRBJ2-1; the D gene is possibly TRBD1 (5 bases). The ends were cut back, 0 bases at V and 4 bases at J, with 7 bases in the middle. CDR3 length: 14 residues. Germline lookup yields CDR1 MNHEY and CDR2 SVGAGI. The CDR3 bases are TGTGCCAGCAGTTACTCTGGGGCTTACAATGAGCAGTTCTTC. Residues: CASSYSGAYNEQFF.

The chain joins TRBV5-1 to TRBJ2-5; no reliable D call. CDR3 size: 13 residues. Germline assignment: CDR1 SGHRS and CDR2 YFSETQ. V shed 0 bases and J shed 4 bases, with 7 bases lying between them. The CDR3 spells CASSLDVLETQYF. The CDR3 coding sequence is TGCGCCAGCAGCTTGGATGTGTTAGAGACCCAGTACTTC.

This clonotype was detected many times. J is TRBJ1-2 and V is TRBV20-1, with unresolved D. The V end lost 4 bases, the J end lost 12 bases, and 30 bases lay between the germline ends. Germline V gives CDR1 DFQATT, CDR2 SNEGSKA (reference sequence). The CDR3 is 16 residues long. In DNA, the CDR3 is TGCAGTGCTAACGATATTCAGGTTCCCGAATCAACACCTAACACCTTC. It specifies CSANDIQVPESTPNTF.

This clonotype was seen more than once but under ten times. The chain is built from TRBV13 and TRBJ1-1; 7 positions agree with TRBD1. The J segment lost 1 base and the V segment lost 1 base, leaving 3 bases of the junction unmatched. Germline CDR1 reads PRHDT; CDR2 reads FYEKMQ (reference sequence). This CDR3 contains 15 residues. CDR3: CASSLVQGENTEAFF. CDR3 in DNA: TGTGCCAGCAGCTTAGTTCAGGGGGAGAACACTGAAGCTTTCTTT.

This clonotype was seen once. A much bigger clone sits one base away, suggesting this may be a read error. The rearrangement uses TRBV7-9 and TRBJ2-7; D is unresolved. Trimming cost V 5 bases and J 3 bases, with 11 bases left between them. Germline lookup yields CDR1 SEHNR and CDR2 FQNEAQ (reference sequence). The CDR3 is 13 residues long. Here the CDR3 DNA reads TGTGCCAGCAGCGGCCGGAACTTCTACGAGCAGTACTTC. It is translated as CASSGRNFYEQYF. Full variable domain (outside the CDR3, taken from reference TRBV7-9 and TRBJ2-7): DTGVSQNPRHKITKRGQNVTFRCDPISEHNRLYWYRQTLGQGPEFLTYFQNEAQLEKSRLLSDRFSAERPKGSFSTLEIQRTEQGDSAMYLCASSGRNFYEQYFGPGTRLTVT.

The sample holds many counts of this clonotype. V usage is TRBV19 and J usage is TRBJ2-3, with TRBD2 matching 10 bases. The germline V gene encodes CDR1 LNHDA and CDR2 SQIVND (reference sequence). V shed 6 bases, J shed 4 bases, and the junction held 7 bases outside the gene matches. The CDR3 sequence is 15 residues long. CDR3: CASSLAGVFPDTQYF. DNA of the CDR3: TGTGCCAGTAGCCTAGCGGGAGTGTTCCCAGATACGCAGTATTTT.

In its sample, this clonotype was seen many times. The chain couples TRBV5-1 to TRBJ2-5, with TRBD2 as a possible D gene (5 bases). Looked up from germline, CDR1 is SGHRS and CDR2 is YFSETQ. The CDR3 spans 13 residues. V was cut by 4 bases and J by 4 bases, with 11 bases left in between. CDR3: CASSVQGGETQYF. For the CDR3, the DNA is TGCGCCAGCAGCGTACAAGGAGGAGAGACCCAGTACTTC.

This clonotype appeared many times. The chain joins TRBV5-1 to TRBJ2-2; 11 bases agree with TRBD2. Germline-derived CDR1 and CDR2 are SGHRS and YFSETQ. Trimming at V came to 1 base and at J to 0 bases, leaving 5 bases not matched to a gene. The CDR3 has 18 amino acids. The CDR3 loop is CASSLFLAGGANTGELFF. Written as DNA, the CDR3 is TGCGCCAGCAGCTTGTTTCTAGCGGGAGGCGCGAACACCGGGGAGCTGTTTTTT.

The sample holds many counts of this clonotype. The J gene is TRBJ2-1, the V gene TRBV5-1; 8 nucleotides match TRBD1. CDR3 size: 14 residues. Germline V lookup: CDR1 SGHRS, CDR2 YFSETQ. V was clipped by 5 bases and J by 3 bases; unmatched bases: 4. This CDR3 reads CASRSGTGYNEQFF. The DNA for the CDR3 is TGCGCCAGCAGATCCGGGACAGGCTACAATGAGCAGTTCTTC.

This clonotype was seen many times. The V and J genes are TRBV5-1 and TRBJ2-3; D tentatively reads TRBD1 or TRBD2 (5 bases each). This CDR3 region has 14 residues. CDR1 SGHRS and CDR2 YFSETQ come from the germline V gene. Trimming left V 1 base short and J 2 bases short, with 8 bases between. CDR3: CASSLQGTTDTQYF. CDR3 DNA sequence: TGCGCCAGCAGCTTGCAAGGGACCACAGATACGCAGTATTTT. Full variable domain (rest looked up from reference TRBV5-1 and TRBJ2-3): KAGVTQTPRYLIKTRGQQVTLSCSPISGHRSVSWYQQTPGQGLQFLFEYFSETQRNKGNFPGRFSGRQFSNSRSEMNVSTLELGDSALYLCASSLQGTTDTQYFGPGTRLTVL.

This clonotype was seen many times. V gene TRBV7-3 combines with J gene TRBJ2-3; D unclear. The V end lost 8 bases, the J end lost 3 bases, and 15 bases lay between the germline ends. This CDR3 has 14 amino acids. Germline values: CDR1 SGHTA, CDR2 FQGTGA. This CDR3 is CASGLDGSTDTQYF. The CDR3 bases are TGTGCCAGCGGTTTGGACGGATCAACAGATACGCAGTATTTT.

The rearrangement joins TRBV20-1 to TRBJ1-2; unclear D gene. CDR3 length: 15 residues. Germline CDR1 and CDR2: DFQATT and SNEGSKA (reference sequence). Trimming left V 5 bases short and J 0 bases short, with 16 bases between. This CDR3 reads CSARHLSVANYGYTF. Here the CDR3 DNA reads TGCAGTGCTCGACATCTCTCGGTAGCTAACTATGGCTACACCTTC.